The 28 T cell receptor beta chains reported below all come from one sample, sequenced in a study of T cell repertoires in cytomegalovirus infection. Antigens of these TCRs are unknown. MiXCR, applied by TCRdb to the reads, yields one record per CDR3 protein. The table includes hundreds of thousands of distinct CDR3 sequences, roughly 34% detected once. This sample comprised cultured PBMCs, obtained from culture after CMV antigen stimulation. The receptors shown here come from a human donor in good health (CMV status not recorded). Some clones in this sample may be carry-over from other donors' samples.

Worth noting for this clonotype: This clone may be a read error of a much larger clone one base away. This sequence joins TRBV7-2 and TRBJ1-2, with D tentatively TRBD1 (6 bases). The CDR3 totals 13 residues. The germline CDR1 and CDR2 sequences are SGHTA and FQGNSA. The CDR3 DNA reads as TGTGCCTGCAGTCGGACAGAAAGCTATGGCTACACCTTC. Translating it yields CACSRTESYGYTF.

V usage is TRBV11-3 and J usage is TRBJ1-6, with 8 positions matching TRBD1. The CDR3 covers 13 residues. With 8 bases clipped from V and 8 bases from J, the junction kept 5 bases outside the gene matches. Germline assignment: CDR1 SGHNT and CDR2 YENEEA. CDR3 in amino acids: CASATGVDSPLHF. CDR3 sequence (DNA): TGTGCCAGCGCGACAGGGGTGGATTCACCCCTCCACTTT.

The gene calls are TRBV19 and TRBJ2-6; 11 bases agree with TRBD1. V shed 1 base and J 0 bases; nucleotides not matched to a gene: 5. The CDR3 spans 19 residues. Per the germline V gene, CDR1 is LNHDA and CDR2 is SQIVND (reference sequence). CDR3 DNA sequence: TGTGCCAGTAGTATAGGGGACAGGGGGGGAAACTCTGGGGCCAACGTCCTGACTTTC. Protein: CASSIGDRGGNSGANVLTF.

A few counts support this clonotype. The V and J genes are TRBV6-4 and TRBJ2-3; no reliable D call. This CDR3 spans 11 amino acids. Germline V lookup: CDR1 MRHNA, CDR2 SNTAGT. V was clipped by 0 bases and J by 7 bases, with 2 bases between them. CDR3 in amino acids: CASSDSNTQYF. As DNA, the CDR3 is TGTGCCAGCAGTGACTCCAATACGCAGTATTTT.

The rearrangement joins TRBV7-8 to TRBJ2-7, with D perhaps matching TRBD1 (6 bases). Trimming shortened V by 0 bases and J by 5 bases, and 20 bases separated the two germline ends. This CDR3 comprises 17 residues. The germline gives CDR1 SGHVS, CDR2 FQNEAQ. CDR3 sequence (DNA): TGTGCCAGCAGCTTAGCGCACCCCAGGGGCCCCTTGGACGAGCAGTACTTC. Encoded protein: CASSLAHPRGPLDEQYF.

The J gene is TRBJ1-2, the V gene TRBV28, with D perhaps TRBD1 (5 bases). The CDR3 extends over 12 amino acids. V lost 6 bases, J lost 8 bases, and 13 bases lay in between. Germline CDR1 is MDHEN and CDR2 is SYDVKM. The CDR3 spells CASSRGGMGYTF. The DNA for the CDR3 is TGTGCCAGCAGCCGGGGGGGGATGGGCTACACCTTC.

The V call is TRBV6-8, the J call TRBJ2-7; TRBD2 aligns across 8 bases. V trimming: 1 base; J trimming: 3 bases; junction bases outside the gene matches: 5. From germline, CDR1 is MNHGY and CDR2 SAAAGT. The CDR3 extends over 15 amino acids. In DNA form, the CDR3 reads TGTGCCAGCAGTTACTTTAGCGGGACCGACTACGAGCAGTACTTC. Protein sequence: CASSYFSGTDYEQYF.

The chain employs TRBV5-3 and TRBJ1-2; D is unresolved. TRBV5-3 falls under the ORF class, with uncertain function. V gave up 8 bases and J gave up 6 bases, with 17 bases separating them. There are 13 residues in the CDR3. The CDR3 nucleotides read TGTGCCAGCAGCCCTCCCTCCGGTAATGGCTACACCTTC. Protein: CASSPPSGNGYTF.

This chain connects TRBV27 to TRBJ2-5; D is unresolved. CDR1 is MNHEY, CDR2 SMNVEV, per germline (reference sequence). V was pared by 5 bases and J by 5 bases, with 15 bases between. The CDR3 loop spans 14 amino acids. CDR3 DNA: TGTGCCAGCAGTCCCCTCCTTTCGGGTGAGACCCAGTACTTC. It is translated as CASSPLLSGETQYF.

This clonotype was counted many times. This chain connects TRBV6-6 to TRBJ2-1; TRBD2 agrees at 10 bases. Unmatched junction bases numbered 15, after V lost 7 bases and J lost 6 bases. The germline CDR1 and CDR2 sequences are MNHNY and SVGAGI (reference sequence). The CDR3 length is 17 residues. The CDR3 bases are TGTGCCAGCACCCCAATAGCGGGAGGATGGTCAGGCAATGAGCAGTTCTTC. It is translated as CASTPIAGGWSGNEQFF.

This chain connects TRBV27 to TRBJ2-7; TRBD1 aligns across 7 bases. The CDR3 consists of 16 residues. Germline assignment: CDR1 MNHEY and CDR2 SMNVEV (reference sequence). V was pared by 5 bases and J by 3 bases, with 13 bases of the junction left unmatched. CDR3 sequence (DNA): TGTGCCAGCAGTAGGGGGCCGCCGGGGCTTAACTACGAGCAGTACTTC. This sequence encodes CASSRGPPGLNYEQYF.

The chain has TRBV30 and TRBJ2-2; TRBD2 aligns across 13 bases. This CDR3 spans 16 amino acids. V gave up 1 base and J gave up 4 bases; unmatched junction bases: 3. The germline gives CDR1 GTSNPN, CDR2 SVGIG (reference sequence). For the CDR3, the DNA is TGTGCCTGGAGTGGGGGACTAGCGGGGAGCACCGGGGAGCTGTTTTTT. Amino acids: CAWSGGLAGSTGELFF.

The V and J genes are TRBV11-2 and TRBJ2-5; a possible D gene is TRBD1 (6 bases). The CDR3 is 12 amino acids. Between the trimmed V and J ends, which lost 8 bases and 2 bases, there was a span of 9 bases. Germline loops: CDR1 SGHAT, CDR2 FQNNGV. The CDR3 region is CASGDNQETQYF. Here the CDR3 DNA reads TGTGCCAGCGGGGACAATCAAGAGACCCAGTACTTC.

The V gene is TRBV25-1, the J gene TRBJ1-3; no clear D. Between the trimmed V and J ends, which lost 7 bases and 0 bases, there was a span of 4 bases. The CDR3 is 12 amino acids. Per germline, CDR1 MGHDK and CDR2 SYGVNS. The CDR3 protein is CASTYSGNTIYF. CDR3 in DNA: TGTGCCAGCACTTACTCTGGAAACACCATATATTTT.

The chain has TRBV9 and TRBJ1-5; possible D gene TRBD1, 6 bases. V lost 4 bases and J 4 bases, leaving 15 bases between the germline ends. Germline CDR1 and CDR2: SGDLS and YYNGEE. The CDR3 extends over 15 amino acids. The CDR3 sequence is CASSPEQGTNQPQHF. The DNA for the CDR3 is TGTGCCAGCAGCCCTGAACAGGGTACAAATCAGCCCCAGCATTTT.

This clonotype was counted at least ten times. The chain carries TRBV7-2 and TRBJ1-1, with 10 nucleotides matching TRBD1. With 2 bases clipped from V and 3 bases from J, the junction kept 6 bases outside the gene matches. Germline CDR1 is SGHTA and CDR2 is FQGNSA. CDR3 length equals 16 residues. CDR3: CASSLIQGQGDTEAFF. Written as DNA, the CDR3 is TGTGCCAGCAGCTTAATACAAGGACAGGGGGACACTGAAGCTTTCTTT.

This chain joins TRBV5-6 and TRBJ2-1, with 11 bases aligning to TRBD2. V trimming: 4 bases; J trimming: 7 bases; junction bases outside the gene matches: 10. The CDR3 runs to 16 residues. Germline-derived CDR1 and CDR2 are SGHDT and YYEEEE. In DNA form, the CDR3 reads TGTGCCAGCAGCCAAAACTTAGCGGGAGGGCCGAATGAGCAGTTCTTC. It translates to CASSQNLAGGPNEQFF.

The chain links TRBV20-1 to TRBJ1-3; TRBD1 might be the D (5 bases). V dropped 6 bases and J dropped 2 bases, with 14 bases sitting between them. The CDR3 has 14 residues. Germline CDR1 and CDR2: DFQATT and SNEGSKA (reference sequence). The CDR3 protein is CSAPKGSAGNTIYF. The CDR3 nucleotides read TGCAGTGCCCCCAAGGGGTCCGCTGGAAACACCATATATTTT.

This clonotype was counted between two and nine times. The chain joins TRBV7-9 to TRBJ2-7; D uncertain. The CDR3 covers 12 residues. Germline CDR1 SEHNR, CDR2 FQNEAQ (reference sequence). Deletions cut 3 bases from V and 7 bases from J, with 10 bases between. The CDR3 protein is CASSFPPFEQYV. CDR3 coding DNA: TGTGCCAGCAGCTTTCCCCCGTTTGAGCAGTACGTC.

This clonotype showed up many times. J is TRBJ1-2 and V is TRBV7-6; perhaps TRBD1 as D (5 bases). The ends were cut back, 5 bases at V and 2 bases at J, with 18 bases in the middle. The CDR3 is 16 residues long. CDR1 is SGHVS, CDR2 FNYEAQ, per germline. The CDR3 loop is CASSRDGGELNYGYTF. The DNA of the CDR3 is TGTGCCAGCAGCCGGGACGGGGGGGAGCTGAACTATGGCTACACCTTC.

The rearrangement uses TRBV7-2 and TRBJ2-5; D uncertain. The CDR3 consists of 14 residues. Germline CDR1 reads SGHTA; CDR2 reads FQGNSA. Trimming took 1 base from V and 4 from J, leaving 10 bases between them. The CDR3 here is CASSLGRMRETQYF. In nucleotides, the CDR3 is TGTGCCAGCAGCTTAGGAAGGATGCGAGAGACCCAGTACTTC.

The gene calls are TRBV2 and TRBJ2-3; D not resolved. CDR3 length: 14 residues. Germline loops: CDR1 SNHLY, CDR2 FYNNEI. V was shortened by 9 bases and J by 0 bases, with 13 bases between the two germline ends. The DNA of the CDR3 is TGTGCCAGAGCACGGGCATCCAGCACAGATACGCAGTATTTT. Translation gives CARARASSTDTQYF.

This clonotype came up many times. CDR3 sequence: CASSLGGRGAGDTQYF. For the CDR3, the DNA is TGTGCCAGCAGCTTAGGTGGCAGGGGGGCCGGAGATACGCAGTATTTT. V and J are TRBV7-2 and TRBJ2-3, with D possibly being TRBD1 (7 bases). The V end lost 1 base, the J end lost 5 bases, and 16 bases lay between the germline ends. CDR1 SGHTA and CDR2 FQGNSA come from the germline V gene. The CDR3 covers 16 residues.

The chain carries TRBV3-1 and TRBJ2-1, with TRBD2 identical over 9 bases. The CDR3 is made up of 17 amino acids. Germline V CDR1 and CDR2: LGHDT, YNNKEL (reference sequence). The V and J ends lost 0 bases and 4 bases, in that order; junction bases with no gene match: 7. The CDR3 spells CASSQDRRLAVYNEQFF. The CDR3 DNA follows: TGTGCCAGCAGCCAAGATCGGAGACTAGCGGTTTACAATGAGCAGTTCTTC.

V is TRBV27 and J is TRBJ2-5, with a possible D match to TRBD2 (6 bases). Trimming pared 4 bases from V and 5 bases from J, leaving 17 bases between. This CDR3 is 15 amino acids long. Germline V CDR1 and CDR2: MNHEY, SMNVEV (reference sequence). CDR3 sequence reads: CASSSYSGVWETQYF. CDR3 sequence (DNA): TGTGCCAGCAGTTCTTATTCGGGAGTCTGGGAGACCCAGTACTTC.

CDR3 sequence (DNA): TGTGCCAGCAGCCTCCGGGACAGTGGGTCACCCCTCCACTTT. Protein product: CASSLRDSGSPLHF. This chain links TRBV12-3 or TRBV12-4 with TRBJ1-6; 7 bases match TRBD1. CDR3 size: 14 residues. V lost 6 bases, J lost 10 bases, and 9 bases stayed unmatched.

The rearrangement uses TRBV24-1 and TRBJ1-2; D call uncertain. In germline, CDR1 is KGHDR, CDR2 SFDVKD. CDR3 length equals 14 residues. V lost 4 bases, J lost 2 bases, and 10 bases lay in between. For the CDR3, the DNA is TGTGCCACCAGTGAGTCCGGGTCAAACTATGGCTACACCTTC. It yields the protein CATSESGSNYGYTF.

The CDR3 here is CATTHGTGGSGTDTQYF. CDR3 nucleotide sequence: TGTGCCACCACCCACGGGACAGGGGGCTCCGGCACAGATACGCAGTATTTT. The chain carries TRBV10-3 and TRBJ2-3; 12 nucleotides agree with TRBD1. Germline loops: CDR1 ENHRY, CDR2 SYGVKD. The CDR3 has 17 amino acids. V lost 10 bases, J lost 1 base, and 12 bases stayed unmatched.